This T cell receptor (beta chain) was recorded in a study of cytomegalovirus exposure and HLA in healthy donors. Here immunoSEQ multiplex PCR was the method, and the copy in TCRdb shows in-frame clones only, minus some. The sample lists about 220,000 clones, around nine tenths seen once, with roughly 2.8% in the top ten. Notes on this clone: Its antigen is undetermined.

Germline V gene data show CDR1 as SGHDN and CDR2 as FVKESK. The CDR3 length is 13 residues. Trimming shortened V by 1 base and J by 3 bases, and 7 bases separated the two germline ends. General observations from the study: Confirmation in vitro established that a few CMV-associated chains were specific for CMV antigens. TCR clusters originating in the first cohort tended to co-occur in the 120 validation repertoires, according to a later analysis. Some TCR beta chains (164 of them) were listed as cytomegalovirus-associated.

The clonotype was recovered from a woman between 18 and 29 years old in good health and CMV-seronegative. The chain has TRBV14 and TRBJ2-7; D is unresolved. Sequencing input: PBMCs. The CDR3 DNA sequence: TGTGCCAGCAGCCAAGTATCTGTCTACGAGCAGTACTTC. Protein: CASSQVSVYEQYF. The full variable domain, its missing parts supplied by reference TRBV14 and TRBJ2-7, is EAGVTQFPSHSVIEKGQTVTLRCDPISGHDNLYWYRRVMGKEIKFLLHFVKESKQDESGMPNNRFLAERTGGTYSTLKVQPAELEDSGVYFCASSQVSVYEQYFGPGTRLTVT.